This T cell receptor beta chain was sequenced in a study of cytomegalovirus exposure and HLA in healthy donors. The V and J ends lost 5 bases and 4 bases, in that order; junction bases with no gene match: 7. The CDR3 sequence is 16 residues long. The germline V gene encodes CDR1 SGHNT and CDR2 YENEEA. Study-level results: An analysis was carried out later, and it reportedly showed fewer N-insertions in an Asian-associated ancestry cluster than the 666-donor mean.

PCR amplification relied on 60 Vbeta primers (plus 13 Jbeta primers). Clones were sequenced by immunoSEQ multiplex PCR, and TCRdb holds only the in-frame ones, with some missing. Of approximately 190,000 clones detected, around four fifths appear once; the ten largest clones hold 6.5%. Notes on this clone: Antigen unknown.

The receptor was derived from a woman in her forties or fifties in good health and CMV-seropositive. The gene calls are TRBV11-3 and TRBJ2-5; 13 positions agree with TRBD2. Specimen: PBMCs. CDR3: CASSRGLAGAPETQYF. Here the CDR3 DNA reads TGTGCCAGCAGCCGTGGACTAGCGGGAGCCCCAGAGACCCAGTACTTC.